Ten or more counts support the clone carrying this TCR beta chain. RNA transcripts were the source from which TCR beta CDR3 regions were amplified. The authors performed first-round RT-PCR with HTBI primers and then a second-round multiplex PCR. TCRdb reanalysed the multiplex PCR reads using MiXCR and keeps one entry per CDR3 protein. The data contain almost 750,000 distinct CDR3 sequences, 40% of them singletons. This sample is part of a study of Graves' ophthalmopathy and Graves' hyperthyroidism. Overall study: Investigators collected peripheral blood at initial diagnosis, before any treatment was given.

Per the germline V gene, CDR1 is SGHTA and CDR2 is FQGNSA. CDR3 length: 13 residues. V lost 4 bases, J lost 2 bases, and 6 bases lay in between. A diagnosis was made from clinical symptoms together with serum thyroxine, TRAb, thyroid ultrasound and orbital computed tomography. The receptor was derived from an adult man with Graves' ophthalmopathy. Sequencing was carried out using peripheral blood. The genes are TRBV7-2 and TRBJ1-3, with D uncertain. The DNA of the CDR3 is TGTGCCAGCAGCTACACCACTGGAAACACCATATATTTT. Protein product: CASSYTTGNTIYF.